The T cell receptor (beta chain) described here comes from a study of identical twins. TCRdb re-analysed the 5' RACE reads in MiXCR, keeping a single row per CDR3 protein. The sample yields approximately 210,000 distinct CDR3 sequences, over 5.5% seen once. Trimming took off 7 bases at V and 4 bases at J, with 16 bases between the two ends. CDR3 length: 14 residues. The germline gives CDR1 MNHEY, CDR2 SMNVEV (reference sequence). This clonotype was seen more than once but under ten times. These sequences were also reported in another study, on T cells expressing NK-cell markers. From that second work: There were seven HCMV-seropositive donors and one seronegative donor among the eight sequenced.

This clonotype originated in a woman younger than 35 in good health. Sequencing was done on a sample of CD8+ T cells sorted from blood. The chain couples TRBV27 to TRBJ2-5; D is unclear. The CDR3 region is CASMSIGGPETQYF. DNA for the CDR3: TGTGCCAGCATGTCGATTGGCGGCCCAGAGACCCAGTACTTC.